This TCR beta chain was sequenced during a study of shared clonotypes between healthy human individuals. Trimming cost V 5 bases and J 2 bases, with 18 bases left between them. Germline assignment: CDR1 SGHAT and CDR2 FQNNGV. The CDR3 consists of 16 residues. In the authors' workflow: ImmunoSEQ gave junction-only sequences without quality scores, so filtering differed. This table comes from immunoSEQ multiplex PCR, and its TCRdb copy is limited to in-frame clones, with some not included. Clone size and V and J calls were adopted from that table, with D and trimming inferred from the DNA. The table records about 190,000 clones, 60% to 75% of them present only once. Concerning this clone itself: Its target is not known.

The study's findings and limits: As a rule, naive subsets had a larger estimated richness than memory subsets. It was anticipated that sequencing depth would influence how many clonotypes donors shared.

The J gene is TRBJ2-5, the V gene TRBV11-2, with a tentative D call TRBD1 (5 bases). This sequence was found in a man aged 30 to 39 in good health. Sequencing used memory CD4+ T cells sorted from blood. As to subset: CD45RA-negative fraction. In DNA form, the CDR3 reads TGTGCCAGCAGCCTGACCTACGGCAGGGTGCAAGAGACCCAGTACTTC. Its translation is CASSLTYGRVQETQYF. The variable domain in full, completed from reference TRBV11-2 and TRBJ2-5, reads EAGVAQSPRYKIIEKRQSVAFWCNPISGHATLYWYQQILGQGPKLLIQFQNNGVVDDSQLPKDRFSAERLKGVDSTLKIQPAKLEDSAVYLCASSLTYGRVQETQYFGPGTRLLVL.